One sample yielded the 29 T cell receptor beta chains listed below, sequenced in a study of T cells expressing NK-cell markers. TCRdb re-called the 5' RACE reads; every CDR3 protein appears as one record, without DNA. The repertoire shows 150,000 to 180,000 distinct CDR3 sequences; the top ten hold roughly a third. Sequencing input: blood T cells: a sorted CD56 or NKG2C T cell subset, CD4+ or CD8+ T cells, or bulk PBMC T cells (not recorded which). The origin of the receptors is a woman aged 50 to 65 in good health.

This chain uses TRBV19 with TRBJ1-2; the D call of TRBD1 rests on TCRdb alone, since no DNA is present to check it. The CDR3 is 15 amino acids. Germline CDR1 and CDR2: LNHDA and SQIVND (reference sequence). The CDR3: CASRAFQGTGYGYTF. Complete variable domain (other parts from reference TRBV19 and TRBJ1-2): DGGITQSPKYLFRKEGQNVTLSCEQNLNHDAMYWYRQDPGQGLRLIYYSQIVNDFQKGDIAEGYSVSREKKESFPLTVTSAQKNPTAFYLCASRAFQGTGYGYTFGSGTRLTVV.

CDR3 in amino acids: CASSLETGGYEKLFF. The chain carries TRBV7-8 and TRBJ1-4; no DNA is available, so the TRBD1 call from TCRdb remains unchecked. The CDR3 totals 15 residues. CDR1 SGHVS and CDR2 FQNEAQ come from the germline V gene.

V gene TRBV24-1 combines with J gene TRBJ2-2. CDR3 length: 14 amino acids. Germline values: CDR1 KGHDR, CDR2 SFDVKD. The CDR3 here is CATRDSTNTGELFF.

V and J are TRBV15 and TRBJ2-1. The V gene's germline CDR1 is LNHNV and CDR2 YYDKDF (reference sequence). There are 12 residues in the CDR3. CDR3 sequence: CATSTTYNEQFF.

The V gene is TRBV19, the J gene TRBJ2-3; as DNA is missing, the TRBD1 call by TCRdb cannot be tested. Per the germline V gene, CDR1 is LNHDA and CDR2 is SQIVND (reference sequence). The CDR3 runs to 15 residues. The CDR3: CASSSPGTSTDTQYF.

The CDR3 reads CASSIGLAAYNEQFF. The chain uses TRBV7-9 and TRBJ2-1; TCRdb picks TRBD2, but there is no DNA to check that call. Germline V gives CDR1 SEHNR, CDR2 FQNEAQ (reference sequence). CDR3 length: 15 amino acids.

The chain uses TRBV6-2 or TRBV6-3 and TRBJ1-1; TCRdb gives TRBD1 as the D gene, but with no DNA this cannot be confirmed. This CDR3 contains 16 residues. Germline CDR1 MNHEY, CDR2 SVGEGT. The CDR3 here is CASSFHGDRLNTEAFF.

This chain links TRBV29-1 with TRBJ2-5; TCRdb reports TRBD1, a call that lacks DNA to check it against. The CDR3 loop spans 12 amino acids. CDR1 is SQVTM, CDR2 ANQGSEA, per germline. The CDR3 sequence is CSVDGTDETQYF.

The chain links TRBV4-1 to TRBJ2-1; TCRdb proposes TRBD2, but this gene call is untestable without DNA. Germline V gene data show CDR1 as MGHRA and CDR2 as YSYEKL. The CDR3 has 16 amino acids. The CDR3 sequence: CASSQDSGRAVDEQFF.

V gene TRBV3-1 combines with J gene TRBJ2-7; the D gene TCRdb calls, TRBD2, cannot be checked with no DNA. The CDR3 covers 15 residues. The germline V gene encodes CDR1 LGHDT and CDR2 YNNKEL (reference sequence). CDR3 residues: CASSPTAGEIYEQYF.

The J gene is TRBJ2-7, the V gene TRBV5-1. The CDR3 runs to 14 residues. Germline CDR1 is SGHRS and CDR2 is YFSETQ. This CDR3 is CASSLEGSSYEQYF.

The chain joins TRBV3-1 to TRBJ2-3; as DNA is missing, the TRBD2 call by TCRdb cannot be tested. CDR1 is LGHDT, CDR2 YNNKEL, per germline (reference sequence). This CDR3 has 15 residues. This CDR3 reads CASSQVGTGTDTQYF.

This CDR3 reads CASQIGPAREQFF. J is TRBJ2-1 and V is TRBV2; the D gene TCRdb calls, TRBD2, cannot be checked with no DNA. CDR1 SNHLY and CDR2 FYNNEI come from the germline V gene. This CDR3 region has 13 residues.

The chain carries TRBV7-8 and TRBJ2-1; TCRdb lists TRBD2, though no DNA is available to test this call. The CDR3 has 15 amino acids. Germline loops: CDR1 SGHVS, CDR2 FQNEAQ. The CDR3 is CASSFSLAGADEQFF.

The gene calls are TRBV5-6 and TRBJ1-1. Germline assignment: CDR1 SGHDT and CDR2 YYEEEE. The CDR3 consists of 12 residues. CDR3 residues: CASSLGDTEAFF.

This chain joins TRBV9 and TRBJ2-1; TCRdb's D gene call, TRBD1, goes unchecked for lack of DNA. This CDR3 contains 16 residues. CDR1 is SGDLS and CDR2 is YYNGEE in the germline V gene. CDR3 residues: CASSVEGGAGNNEQFF.

The CDR3 here is CATSGGVSGSFNEQFF. The V and J genes are TRBV24-1 and TRBJ2-1; the TCRdb call, TRBD2, lacks DNA for checking. CDR1 is KGHDR, CDR2 SFDVKD, per germline. This CDR3 region has 16 residues.

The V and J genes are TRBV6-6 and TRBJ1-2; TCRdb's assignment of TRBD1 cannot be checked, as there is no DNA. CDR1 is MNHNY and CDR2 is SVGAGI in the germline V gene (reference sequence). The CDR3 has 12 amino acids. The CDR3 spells CASSHRDPGYTF.

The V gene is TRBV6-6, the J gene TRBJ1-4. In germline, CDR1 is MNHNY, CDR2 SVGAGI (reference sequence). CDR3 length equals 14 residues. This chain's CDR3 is CASSYPGTVEKLFF.

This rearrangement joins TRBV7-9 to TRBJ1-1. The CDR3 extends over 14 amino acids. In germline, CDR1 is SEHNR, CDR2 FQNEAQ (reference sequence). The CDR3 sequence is CASSLRLGEAEAFF.

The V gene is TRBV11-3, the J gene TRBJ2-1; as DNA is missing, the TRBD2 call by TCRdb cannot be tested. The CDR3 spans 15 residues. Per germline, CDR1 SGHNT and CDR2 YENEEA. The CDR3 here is CASSLGRETFNEQFF.

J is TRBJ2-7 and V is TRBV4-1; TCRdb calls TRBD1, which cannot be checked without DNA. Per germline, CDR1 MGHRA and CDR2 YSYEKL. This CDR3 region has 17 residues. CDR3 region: CASSQDWRGGVLYEQYF.

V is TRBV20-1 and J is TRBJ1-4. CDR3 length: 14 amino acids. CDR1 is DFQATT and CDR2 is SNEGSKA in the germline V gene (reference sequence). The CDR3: CSARRPESNEKLFF.

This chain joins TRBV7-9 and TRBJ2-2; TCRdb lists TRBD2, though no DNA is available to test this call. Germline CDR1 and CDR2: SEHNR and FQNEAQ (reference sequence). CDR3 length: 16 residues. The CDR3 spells CASSPAGLAVPGELFF.

The CDR3 spells CASSFTSGRYTGYEQYF. The rearrangement links TRBV7-9 to TRBJ2-7; as DNA is missing, the TRBD2 call by TCRdb cannot be tested. The CDR3 spans 17 residues. Germline V lookup: CDR1 SEHNR, CDR2 FQNEAQ (reference sequence).

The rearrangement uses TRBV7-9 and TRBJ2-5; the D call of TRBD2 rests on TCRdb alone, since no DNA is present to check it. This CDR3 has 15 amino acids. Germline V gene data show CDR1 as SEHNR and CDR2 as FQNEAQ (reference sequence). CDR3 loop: CASTLGTSGQETQYF.

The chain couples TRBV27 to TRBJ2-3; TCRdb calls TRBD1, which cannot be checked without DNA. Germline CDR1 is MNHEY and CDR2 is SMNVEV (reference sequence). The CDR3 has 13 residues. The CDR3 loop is CASSDRTWDTQYF.

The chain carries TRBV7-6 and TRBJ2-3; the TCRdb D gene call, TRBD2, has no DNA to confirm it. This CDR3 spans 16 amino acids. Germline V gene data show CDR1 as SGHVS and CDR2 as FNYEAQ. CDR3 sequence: CASSLPAGGLTDTQYF.

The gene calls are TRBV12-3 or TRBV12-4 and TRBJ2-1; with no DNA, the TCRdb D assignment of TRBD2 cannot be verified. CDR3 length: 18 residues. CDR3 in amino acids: CASSPGTSGLAAYNEQFF.